This TCR beta chain stems from a study of cytomegalovirus exposure and HLA in healthy donors. Study context: The approximately 120 validation repertoires were produced on the same platform as the 670 or so repertoires of the first cohort. This was reported in a later analysis. Study-wide results and limits: There were a few CMV-associated chains whose specificity for CMV antigens was confirmed in vitro. Many donors carried some public TCRs, although rarity characterized most TCR sequences.

CDR1 is SGHNT and CDR2 is YENEEA in the germline V gene. Trimming took off 1 base at V and 2 bases at J, with 12 bases between the two ends. The CDR3 is 15 residues long. Of note for this clone: What it binds is not known.

Measured with immunoSEQ multiplex PCR; TCRdb has only the in-frame clones, and not every one. The repertoire holds roughly 200,000 clones, with approximately 86% as singletons. The TCR originated in a man younger than 45 in good health and CMV-seropositive. The rearrangement joins TRBV11-3 to TRBJ2-7, with a tentative D call TRBD1 (6 bases). The source material was PBMCs. Written as DNA, the CDR3 is TGTGCCAGCAGCTTAGCGGCGACAGGCCCCTACGAGCAGTACTTC. Translating gives CASSLAATGPYEQYF.